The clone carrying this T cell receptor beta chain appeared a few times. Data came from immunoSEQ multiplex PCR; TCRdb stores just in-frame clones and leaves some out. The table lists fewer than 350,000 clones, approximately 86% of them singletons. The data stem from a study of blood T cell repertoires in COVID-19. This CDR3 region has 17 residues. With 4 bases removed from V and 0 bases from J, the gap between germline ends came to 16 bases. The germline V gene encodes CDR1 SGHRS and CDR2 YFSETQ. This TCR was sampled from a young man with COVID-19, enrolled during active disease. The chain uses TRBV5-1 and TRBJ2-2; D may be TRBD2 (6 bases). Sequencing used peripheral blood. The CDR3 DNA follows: TGCGCCAGCAGCACCCCCGGGACTGCCGCGAACACCGGGGAGCTGTTTTTT. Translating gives CASSTPGTAANTGELFF.